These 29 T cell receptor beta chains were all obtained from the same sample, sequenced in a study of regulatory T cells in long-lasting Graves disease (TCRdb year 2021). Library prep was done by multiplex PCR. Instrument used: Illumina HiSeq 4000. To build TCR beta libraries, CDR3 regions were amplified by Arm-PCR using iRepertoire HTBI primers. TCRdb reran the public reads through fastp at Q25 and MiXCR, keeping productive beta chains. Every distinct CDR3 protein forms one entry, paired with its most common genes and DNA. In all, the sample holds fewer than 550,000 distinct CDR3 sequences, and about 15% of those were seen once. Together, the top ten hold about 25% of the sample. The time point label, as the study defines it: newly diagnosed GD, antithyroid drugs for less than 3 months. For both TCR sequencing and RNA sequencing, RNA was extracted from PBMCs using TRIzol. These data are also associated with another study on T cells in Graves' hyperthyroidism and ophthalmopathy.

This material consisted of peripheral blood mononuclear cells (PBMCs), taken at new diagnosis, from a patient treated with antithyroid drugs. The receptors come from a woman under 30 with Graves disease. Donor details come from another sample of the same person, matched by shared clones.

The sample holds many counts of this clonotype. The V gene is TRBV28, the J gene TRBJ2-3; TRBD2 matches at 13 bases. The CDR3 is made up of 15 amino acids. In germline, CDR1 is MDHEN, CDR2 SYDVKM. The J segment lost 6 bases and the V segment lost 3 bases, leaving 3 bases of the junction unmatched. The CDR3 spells CASSLRTSGSDTQYF. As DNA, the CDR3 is TGTGCCAGCAGTTTGAGGACTAGCGGGAGCGATACGCAGTATTTT.

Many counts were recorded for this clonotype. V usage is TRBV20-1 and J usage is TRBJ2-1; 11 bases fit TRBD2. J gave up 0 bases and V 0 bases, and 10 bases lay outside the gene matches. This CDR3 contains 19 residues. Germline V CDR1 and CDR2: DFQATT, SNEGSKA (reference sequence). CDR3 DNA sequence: TGCAGTGCTAGAGATGGGGCGGGACTAGCGGCAAGCTCCTACAATGAGCAGTTCTTC. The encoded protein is CSARDGAGLAASSYNEQFF.

The CDR3 here is CASSMSGAWSTEAFF. CDR3 DNA: TGTGCCAGTAGTATGTCGGGCGCGTGGTCCACTGAAGCTTTCTTT. The J gene is TRBJ1-1, the V gene TRBV19; unclear D gene. Germline CDR1 reads LNHDA; CDR2 reads SQIVND (reference sequence). The CDR3 covers 15 residues. V dropped 3 bases and J dropped 4 bases, with 15 bases sitting between them.

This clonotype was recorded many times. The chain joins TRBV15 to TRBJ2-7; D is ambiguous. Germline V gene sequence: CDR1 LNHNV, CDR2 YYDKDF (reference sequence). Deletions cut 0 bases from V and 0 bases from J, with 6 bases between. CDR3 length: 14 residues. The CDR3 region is CATSREGDSYEQYF. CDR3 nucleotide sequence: TGTGCCACCAGCAGAGAAGGTGACTCCTACGAGCAGTACTTC.

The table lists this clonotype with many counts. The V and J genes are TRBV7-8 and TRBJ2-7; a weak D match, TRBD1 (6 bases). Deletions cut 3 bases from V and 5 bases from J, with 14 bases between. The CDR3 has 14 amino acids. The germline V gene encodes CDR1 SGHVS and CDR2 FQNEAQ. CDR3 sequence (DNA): TGTGCCAGCAGCTTCCTGACAGGCCCCCACGAGCAGTACTTC. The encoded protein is CASSFLTGPHEQYF.

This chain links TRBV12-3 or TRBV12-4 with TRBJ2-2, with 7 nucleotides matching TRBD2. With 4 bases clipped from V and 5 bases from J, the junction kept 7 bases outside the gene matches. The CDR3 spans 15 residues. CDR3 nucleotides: TGTGCCAGCAGTTCCCCCGGGGGAGGGACCGGGGAGCTGTTTTTT. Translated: CASSSPGGGTGELFF.

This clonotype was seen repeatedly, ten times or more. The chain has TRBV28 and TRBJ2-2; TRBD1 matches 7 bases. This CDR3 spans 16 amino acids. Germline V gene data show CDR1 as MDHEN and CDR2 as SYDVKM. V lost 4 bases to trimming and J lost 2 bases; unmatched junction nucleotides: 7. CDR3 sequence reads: CASSSPGTDNTGELFF. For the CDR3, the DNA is TGTGCCAGCAGTTCACCCGGGACAGATAACACCGGGGAGCTGTTTTTT. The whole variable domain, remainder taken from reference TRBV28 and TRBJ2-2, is DVKVTQSSRYLVKRTGEKVFLECVQDMDHENMFWYRQDPGLGLRLIYFSYDVKMKEKGDIPEGYSVSREKKERFSLILESASTNQTSMYLCASSSPGTDNTGELFFGEGSRLTVL.

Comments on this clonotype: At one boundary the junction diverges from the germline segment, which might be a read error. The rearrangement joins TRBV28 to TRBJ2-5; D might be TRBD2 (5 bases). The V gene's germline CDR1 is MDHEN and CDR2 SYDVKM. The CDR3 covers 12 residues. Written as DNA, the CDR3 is TGTGCCAGCAGTTTTACATTCTATGAGCGGTTCTTC. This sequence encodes CASSFTFYERFF. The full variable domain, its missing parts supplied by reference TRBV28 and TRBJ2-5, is DVKVTQSSRYLVKRTGEKVFLECVQDMDHENMFWYRQDPGLGLRLIYFSYDVKMKEKGDIPEGYSVSREKKERFSLILESASTNQTSMYLCASSFTFYERFFGPGTRLLVL.

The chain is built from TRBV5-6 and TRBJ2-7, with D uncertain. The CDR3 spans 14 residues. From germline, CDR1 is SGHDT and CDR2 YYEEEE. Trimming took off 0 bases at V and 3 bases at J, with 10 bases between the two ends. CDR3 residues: CASSLVSNIYEQYF. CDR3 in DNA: TGTGCCAGCAGCTTGGTCTCAAACATCTACGAGCAGTACTTC.

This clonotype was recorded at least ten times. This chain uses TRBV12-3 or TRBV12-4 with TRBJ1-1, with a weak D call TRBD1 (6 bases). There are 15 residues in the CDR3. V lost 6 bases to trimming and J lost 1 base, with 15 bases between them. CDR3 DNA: TGTGCCAGCAGCCAAACGGGGGGCGCGAACACTGAAGCTTTCTTT. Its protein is CASSQTGGANTEAFF.

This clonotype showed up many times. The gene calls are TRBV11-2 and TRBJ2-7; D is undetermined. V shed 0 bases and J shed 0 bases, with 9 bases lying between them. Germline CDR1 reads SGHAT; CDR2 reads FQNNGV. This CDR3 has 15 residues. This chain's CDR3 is CASSLDAQISYEQYF. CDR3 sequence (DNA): TGTGCCAGCAGCTTAGATGCCCAGATCTCCTACGAGCAGTACTTC.

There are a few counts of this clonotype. The CDR3 sequence is CASSGAGFPADTQYF. In DNA form, the CDR3 reads TGTGCCAGCAGTGGAGCAGGATTCCCCGCAGATACGCAGTATTTT. This rearrangement joins TRBV6-2 or TRBV6-3 to TRBJ2-3, with D uncertain. Trimming took 5 bases from V and 4 from J, leaving 16 bases between them. The germline V gene has CDR1 MNHEY and CDR2 SVGEGT. This CDR3 spans 15 amino acids.

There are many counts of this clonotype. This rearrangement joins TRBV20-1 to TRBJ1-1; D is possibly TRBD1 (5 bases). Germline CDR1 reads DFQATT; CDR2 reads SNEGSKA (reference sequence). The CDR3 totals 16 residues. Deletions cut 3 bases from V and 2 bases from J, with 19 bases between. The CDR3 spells CSARLNLGQDNTEAFF. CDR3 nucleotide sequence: TGCAGTGCTAGGCTGAATCTAGGACAAGACAACACTGAAGCTTTCTTT.

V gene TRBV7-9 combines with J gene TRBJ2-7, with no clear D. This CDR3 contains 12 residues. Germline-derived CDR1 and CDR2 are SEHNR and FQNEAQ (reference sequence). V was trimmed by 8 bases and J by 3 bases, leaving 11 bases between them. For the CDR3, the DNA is TGTGCCAGCGGCCAACAGAACTACGAGCAGTACTTC. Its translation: CASGQQNYEQYF. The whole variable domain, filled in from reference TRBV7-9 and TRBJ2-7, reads DTGVSQNPRHKITKRGQNVTFRCDPISEHNRLYWYRQTLGQGPEFLTYFQNEAQLEKSRLLSDRFSAERPKGSFSTLEIQRTEQGDSAMYLCASGQQNYEQYFGPGTRLTVT.

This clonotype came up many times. This CDR3 is CAWSGGRVYEQYF. DNA for the CDR3: TGTGCCTGGAGTGGGGGGAGGGTCTACGAGCAGTACTTC. V and J are TRBV30 and TRBJ2-7; 7 nucleotides align to TRBD2. The CDR3 contains 13 residues. Trimming took 1 base from V and 3 from J; bases not matched to a gene: 3. Per the germline V gene, CDR1 is GTSNPN and CDR2 is SVGIG (reference sequence).

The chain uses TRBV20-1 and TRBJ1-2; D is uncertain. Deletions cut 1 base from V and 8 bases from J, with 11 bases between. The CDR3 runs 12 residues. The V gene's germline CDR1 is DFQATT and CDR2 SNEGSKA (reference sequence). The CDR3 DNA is TGCAGTGCTAGAGGCTCCCGGCGAGGCTACACCTTC. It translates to CSARGSRRGYTF.

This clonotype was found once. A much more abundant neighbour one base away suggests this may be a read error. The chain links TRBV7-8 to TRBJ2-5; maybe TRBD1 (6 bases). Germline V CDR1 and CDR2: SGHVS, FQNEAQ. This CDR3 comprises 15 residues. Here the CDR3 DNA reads TGTACCAGCAGCAAGGGACAAGGAATAGAGGGGACCCAGTACTTC. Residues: CTSSKGQGIEGTQYF.

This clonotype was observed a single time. The CDR3, as DNA: TGCAGTGCTGCTAAGGACGCCAACTATGGCTACACCTTC. Residues: CSAAKDANYGYTF. The chain employs TRBV20-1 and TRBJ1-2; D is unclear. The CDR3 contains 13 residues. CDR1 and CDR2 from the germline V gene are DFQATT and SNEGSKA (reference sequence). Trimming pared 5 bases from V and 2 bases from J, leaving 12 bases between.

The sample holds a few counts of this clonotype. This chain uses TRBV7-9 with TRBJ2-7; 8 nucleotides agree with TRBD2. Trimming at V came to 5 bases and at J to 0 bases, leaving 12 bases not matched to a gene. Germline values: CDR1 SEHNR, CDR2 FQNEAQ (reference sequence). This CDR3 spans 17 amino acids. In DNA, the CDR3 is TGTGCCAGCAGCCCCCCAGCTAGCGGGCCATTCTCCTACGAGCAGTACTTC. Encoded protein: CASSPPASGPFSYEQYF.

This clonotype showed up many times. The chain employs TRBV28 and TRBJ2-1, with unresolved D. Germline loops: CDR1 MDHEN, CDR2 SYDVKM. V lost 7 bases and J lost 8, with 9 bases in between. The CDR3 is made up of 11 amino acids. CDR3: CASTLKYEQFF. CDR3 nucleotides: TGTGCCAGCACTCTTAAATATGAGCAGTTCTTC.

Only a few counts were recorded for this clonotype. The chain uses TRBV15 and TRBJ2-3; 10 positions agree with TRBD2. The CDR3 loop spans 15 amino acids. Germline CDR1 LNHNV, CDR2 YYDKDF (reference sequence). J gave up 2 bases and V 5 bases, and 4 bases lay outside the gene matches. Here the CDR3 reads CATSLAGVSTDTQYF. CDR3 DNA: TGTGCCACCAGCCTAGCGGGAGTCTCCACAGATACGCAGTATTTT. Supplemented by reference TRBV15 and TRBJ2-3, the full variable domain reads DAMVIQNPRYQVTQFGKPVTLSCSQTLNHNVMYWYQQKSSQAPKLLFHYYDKDFNNEADTPDNFQSRRPNTSFCFLDIRSPGLGDTAMYLCATSLAGVSTDTQYFGPGTRLTVL.

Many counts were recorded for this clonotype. The DNA for the CDR3 is TGTGCCAGCAGTTCGGGGGATATCATCACAGATACGCAGTATTTT. It yields the protein CASSSGDIITDTQYF. J is TRBJ2-3 and V is TRBV6-2 or TRBV6-3; possible D gene TRBD2, 6 bases. Trimming left V 4 bases short and J 2 bases short, with 13 bases between. CDR3 length: 15 residues. Per germline, CDR1 MNHEY and CDR2 SVGEGT.

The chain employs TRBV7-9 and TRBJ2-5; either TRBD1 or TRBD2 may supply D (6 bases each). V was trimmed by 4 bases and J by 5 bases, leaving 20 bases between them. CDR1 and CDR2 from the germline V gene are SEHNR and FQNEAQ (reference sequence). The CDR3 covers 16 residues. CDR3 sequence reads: CASSSSDPRGHETQYF. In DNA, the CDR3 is TGTGCCAGCAGCTCCTCTGACCCTCGGGGGCACGAGACCCAGTACTTC. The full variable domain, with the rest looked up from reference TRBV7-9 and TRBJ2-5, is DTGVSQNPRHKITKRGQNVTFRCDPISEHNRLYWYRQTLGQGPEFLTYFQNEAQLEKSRLLSDRFSAERPKGSFSTLEIQRTEQGDSAMYLCASSSSDPRGHETQYFGPGTRLLVL.

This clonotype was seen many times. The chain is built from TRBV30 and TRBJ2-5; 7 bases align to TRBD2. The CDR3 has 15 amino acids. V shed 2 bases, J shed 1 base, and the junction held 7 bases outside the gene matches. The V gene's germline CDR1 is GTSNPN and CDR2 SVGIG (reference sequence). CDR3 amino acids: CAWSLLAEPQETQYF. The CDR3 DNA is TGTGCCTGGAGTCTGCTAGCGGAGCCCCAAGAGACCCAGTACTTC.

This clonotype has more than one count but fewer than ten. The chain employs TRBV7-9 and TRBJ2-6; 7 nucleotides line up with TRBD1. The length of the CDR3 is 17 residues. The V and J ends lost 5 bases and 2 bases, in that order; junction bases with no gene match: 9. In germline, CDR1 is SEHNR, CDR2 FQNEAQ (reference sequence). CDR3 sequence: CASSRFQGTAGANVLTF. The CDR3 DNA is TGTGCCAGCAGCCGCTTCCAAGGGACAGCTGGGGCCAACGTCCTGACTTTC.

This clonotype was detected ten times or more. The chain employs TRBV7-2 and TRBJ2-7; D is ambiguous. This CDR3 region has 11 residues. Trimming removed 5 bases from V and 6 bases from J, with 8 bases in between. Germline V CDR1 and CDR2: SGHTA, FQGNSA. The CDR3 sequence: CASSPALEQYF. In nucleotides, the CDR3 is TGTGCCAGCAGCCCCGCTCTCGAGCAGTACTTC.

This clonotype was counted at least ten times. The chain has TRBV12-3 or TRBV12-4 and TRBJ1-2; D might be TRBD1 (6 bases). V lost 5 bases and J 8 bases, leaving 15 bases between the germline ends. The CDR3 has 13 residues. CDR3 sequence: CASSPQGSRGYTF. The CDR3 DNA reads TGTGCCAGCAGTCCACAGGGTTCACGAGGCTACACCTTC.

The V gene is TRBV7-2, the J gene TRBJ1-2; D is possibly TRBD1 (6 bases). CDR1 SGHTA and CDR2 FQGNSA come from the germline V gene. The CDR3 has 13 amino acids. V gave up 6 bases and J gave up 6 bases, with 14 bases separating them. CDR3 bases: TGTGCCAGCAGACCCCCGCACAGGGATGGCTACACCTTC. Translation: CASRPPHRDGYTF.

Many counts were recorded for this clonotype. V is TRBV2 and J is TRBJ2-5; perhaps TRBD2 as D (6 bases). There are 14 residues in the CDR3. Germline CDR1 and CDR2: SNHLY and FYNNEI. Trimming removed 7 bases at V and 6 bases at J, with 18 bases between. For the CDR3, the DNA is TGTGCCAGCACGCCCGGGAGCGGCGCCAAGACCCAGTACTTC. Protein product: CASTPGSGAKTQYF.